Listed below are T cell receptor beta chains from one sample, sequenced in a study of blood T cell repertoires in COVID-19. This table comes from immunoSEQ multiplex PCR, and its TCRdb copy is limited to in-frame clones, with some not included. The data contain more than 100,000 clones, roughly four fifths of them singletons. The sequenced material came from peripheral blood. The receptors were gathered from a woman aged 50 to 60 with acute or convalescent COVID-19. The CDR3 runs from the conserved cysteine through the conserved F or W. Fields, in order: clone size, D gene, V gene, J gene, CDR3 DNA, CDR3 protein. A D gene is named only where the DNA matches it firmly. Clone size, where shown, is once, few, many, or a class for clones that have expanded.

NA,NA,TRBV19,TRBJ2-3,TGTGCCAGTAGTACCGCTACAGGCCTCACAGATACGCAGTATTTT,CASSTATGLTDTQYF
NA,NA,TRBV5-1,TRBJ1-6,TGCGCCAGCAGCCCCGTAGAGAATTCACCCCTCCACTTT,CASSPVENSPLHF
NA,NA,TRBV6-5,TRBJ1-5,TGTGCCAGCAGTTTCTCGGGGGCCAATCAGCCCCAGCATTTT,CASSFSGANQPQHF
NA,NA,TRBV10-3,TRBJ1-2,TGTGCCATCAGTGACTTAGGGGGGGTTGGTTATGGCTACACCTTC,CAISDLGGVGYGYTF
NA,TRBD2,TRBV19,TRBJ2-1,TGTGCCAGTAGCACGCTAGCGGACAATGAGCAGTTCTTC,CASSTLADNEQFF
NA,TRBD1,TRBV6-5,TRBJ1-5,TGTGCCAGCAGACCGACAGGGGATAGCAATCAGCCCCAGCATTTT,CASRPTGDSNQPQHF
NA,TRBD2,TRBV6-4,TRBJ2-2,TGTGCCAGCAAACAAGCGGGGGGGGACACCGGGGAGCTGTTTTTT,CASKQAGGDTGELFF
NA,TRBD1,TRBV7-9,TRBJ1-1,TGTGCCAGCAGCGGAGGACAGGGGAGTCCTGTGAACACTGAAGCTTTCTTT,CASSGGQGSPVNTEAFF
NA,TRBD1,TRBV30,TRBJ1-1,TGTGCCTGGAGTGCGAATCGACAGGGGAACACTGAAGCTTTCTTT,CAWSANRQGNTEAFF
NA,TRBD1,TRBV5-8,TRBJ1-5,TGTGCCAGCAGCTTCAGGGGGCGCGATCAGCCCCAGCATTTT,CASSFRGRDQPQHF
NA,TRBD1,TRBV19,TRBJ1-6,TGTGCCAGCGGGGGACAGACGGCGGGAAATTCACCCCTCCACTTT,CASGGQTAGNSPLHF
NA,TRBD1,TRBV10-2,TRBJ1-1,TGCGCCAGCAGTGAGTTAACTAATCAGGGGGCTGAAGCTTTCTTT,CASSELTNQGAEAFF
NA,NA,TRBV7-2,TRBJ1-2,TGTGCCAGCAGCTCGCCAGGGGACTATGGCTACACCTTC,CASSSPGDYGYTF
NA,NA,TRBV27,TRBJ1-6,TGTGCCAGCAGTTCCAATACAGGGTATAATTCACCCCTCCACTTT,CASSSNTGYNSPLHF
few,NA,TRBV5-1,TRBJ1-6,TGCGCCAGCAGCTTCAGCCGGGACACCAATTCACCCCTCCACTTT,CASSFSRDTNSPLHF
few,NA,TRBV6-5,TRBJ2-2,TGTGCCAGCAGTTACTCGATATCGGGGTTGGGGGAGCTGTTTTTT,CASSYSISGLGELFF
once,TRBD1,TRBV2,TRBJ1-4,TGTGCCAGCAGTGAAGGACAGGGGGCAGGAGAAAAACTGTTTTTT,CASSEGQGAGEKLFF
few,NA,TRBV30,TRBJ2-3,TGTGCCTGGAGTGGGGGAGCGCCAGATACGCAGTATTTT,CAWSGGAPDTQYF
NA,NA,TRBV7-2,TRBJ2-7,TGTGCCAGCAGCTTAGCGGCTAGCTCCTACGAGCAGTACTTC,CASSLAASSYEQYF
few,TRBD1,TRBV5-8,TRBJ1-5,TGTGCCAGCAGCTGGGGGGACAGGGCGGATCAGCCCCAGCATTTT,CASSWGDRADQPQHF
NA,NA,TRBV21-1,TRBJ1-1,TGTGCCAGCAGCAAGGGCGACAGGAACACTGAAGCTTTCTTT,CASSKGDRNTEAFF
NA,NA,TRBV28,TRBJ1-2,TGTGCCAGCAGTGCAGGGAATAACTATGGCTACACCTTC,CASSAGNNYGYTF
NA,NA,TRBV10-3,TRBJ1-6,TGTGCCATCAGTGAGCCCCTAGGGGAACAAAATTCACCCCTCCACTTT,CAISEPLGEQNSPLHF
NA,TRBD1,TRBV19,TRBJ1-2,TGTGCCAGTAGACGGTGGACAGGGGACATGTATGGCTACACCTTC,CASRRWTGDMYGYTF
NA,NA,TRBV3-1/TRBV3-2,TRBJ1-1,TGTGCCAGCAGCCTAAGGACATTGGCCAAGACTGAAGCTTTCTTT,CASSLRTLAKTEAFF
NA,NA,TRBV5-4,TRBJ2-7,TGTGCCAGCAGTTCCTTCGGGTACGAGCAGTACTTC,CASSSFGYEQYF
once,NA,TRBV2,TRBJ1-2,TGTGCCAGCATGGAGGTTGGGATGGGTAACTATGGCTACACCTTC,CASMEVGMGNYGYTF
NA,TRBD1,TRBV11-2,TRBJ1-6,TGTGCCAGCAGCCCACTTCGACAGGGAGCCTCACCCCTCCACTTT,CASSPLRQGASPLHF
NA,NA,TRBV19,TRBJ1-1,TGTGCCAGTAGTGCAAACGGACAGATTAACACTGAAGCTTTCTTT,CASSANGQINTEAFF
NA,TRBD1,TRBV5-1,TRBJ2-2,TGCGCCAGCAGAACAGGGGACACCGGGGAGCTGTTTTTT,CASRTGDTGELFF
NA,NA,TRBV5-1,TRBJ1-1,TGCGCCAGCAGCTTACAGGGAGACACTGAAGCTTTCTTT,CASSLQGDTEAFF
NA,NA,TRBV29-1,TRBJ1-5,TGCAGCGTTGTGGCCGGGATCAGTCAGCCCCAGCATTTT,CSVVAGISQPQHF
NA,NA,TRBV12-5,TRBJ2-7,TGTGCTAGTGGTTTGGGTAGGGGCTTTATCGAGCAGTACTTC,CASGLGRGFIEQYF
few,TRBD1,TRBV19,TRBJ1-4,TGTGCCAGTAGTATAGACCGGGACAGAAGCGAAAAACTGTTTTTT,CASSIDRDRSEKLFF
NA,TRBD2,TRBV27,TRBJ2-7,TGTGCCAGCAGTTTAGTCGGACTAGCGGGGGTAGAGCAGTACTTC,CASSLVGLAGVEQYF
NA,NA,TRBV27,TRBJ1-2,TGTGCCAGCATGCCGGGAGGTACCTATGGCTACACCTTC,CASMPGGTYGYTF
NA,NA,TRBV27,TRBJ2-7,TGTGCCAGCAGTTTCAAGGGATCCCGGAGGGAGCAGTACTTC,CASSFKGSRREQYF
once,NA,TRBV5-8,TRBJ1-2,TGTGCCAGCAGCTTGGTCGGTTTTTCCTATGGCTACACCTTC,CASSLVGFSYGYTF
few,NA,TRBV5-4,TRBJ2-3,TGTGCCAGCAGCTTGGGGGGCCCCGATACGCAGTATTTT,CASSLGGPDTQYF
NA,NA,TRBV5-3,TRBJ2-5,TGTGCCAGAAGCTCGTCCGGACAGCGGTTCCAAGAGACCCAGTACTTC,CARSSSGQRFQETQYF
NA,TRBD2,TRBV4-1,TRBJ2-1,TGCGCCAGCAGCCCCCCTCCCCGACTAGCGGGTGAGAACAATGAGCAGTTCTTC,CASSPPPRLAGENNEQFF
NA,TRBD1,TRBV24-1,TRBJ1-2,TGTGCCACCAGTGACCATGGGACAGGGTACTATGGCTACACCTTC,CATSDHGTGYYGYTF
once,NA,TRBV29-1,TRBJ1-2,NA,CSVAAGTPAF
NA,NA,TRBV19,TRBJ1-1,TGTGCCAGTAGTATAGGGAGGGGAGGGATGAACACTGAAGCTTTCTTT,CASSIGRGGMNTEAFF
NA,TRBD2,TRBV5-1,TRBJ2-7,TGCGCCAGCAGCCTAGCGGGGACCTCCTACGAGCAGTACTTC,CASSLAGTSYEQYF
once,TRBD2,TRBV24-1,TRBJ2-1,TGTGCCACCTCCCTCGGGACTAGAAAATACAATGAGCAGTTCTTC,CATSLGTRKYNEQFF
NA,TRBD1,TRBV11-2,TRBJ1-5,TGTGCCAGCAGCCGGACAGGGAGCAATCAGCCCCAGCATTTT,CASSRTGSNQPQHF
once,TRBD2,TRBV5-1,TRBJ2-2,TGCGCCAGCAGCTCCCACCTACTAGCGGGCACCGGGGAGCTGTTTTTT,CASSSHLLAGTGELFF
NA,NA,TRBV6-5,TRBJ1-5,TGTGCCACGGGTTTCGCTCCCAATCAGCCCCAGCATTTT,CATGFAPNQPQHF
few,TRBD1,TRBV20-1,TRBJ2-7,TGCAGTGCTAGTAACCCCTCTGACAGGGGGGAGAGGGAGCAGTACTTC,CSASNPSDRGEREQYF
NA,TRBD1,TRBV5-1,TRBJ2-1,TGCGCCAGCAGCTCAGGACAGGGGTTTGTTGGGAAAGGCAATGAGCAGTTCTTC,CASSSGQGFVGKGNEQFF
NA,NA,TRBV29-1,TRBJ1-2,TGCAGCGACAGTACCACTAACTATGGCTACACCTTC,CSDSTTNYGYTF
NA,TRBD1,TRBV5-1,TRBJ2-7,TGCGCCAGCAGCGGATCCGGGACAGTGAGCTCCTACGAGCAGTACTTC,CASSGSGTVSSYEQYF